Shown below are 5 T cell receptor beta chains from a single sample sequenced in a study of CD8+ T cells in alopecia areata. After isolation, RNA underwent reverse transcription to generate cDNA as the sequencing template. TCRdb keeps only in-frame clones here, not all; method: immunoSEQ multiplex PCR. The sample shows hundreds of thousands of clones, roughly two thirds of them seen only once. The source was CD4+ T cells sorted from blood, collected at week 0. These receptors were obtained from a human donor with alopecia areata.

V gene TRBV30 combines with J gene TRBJ1-2; weak D call: TRBD1 (6 bases). The CDR3 is 15 residues long. The V end lost 0 bases, the J end lost 7 bases, and 18 bases lay between the germline ends. From germline, CDR1 is GTSNPN and CDR2 SVGIG (reference sequence). In DNA, the CDR3 is TGTGCCTGGAGTGTACGTCGGCAGGGGAAGGGTGGCTACACCTTC. Its translation: CAWSVRRQGKGGYTF.

This clone appeared a few times. J is TRBJ2-5 and V is TRBV29-1, with TRBD2 as a possible D gene (5 bases). The CDR3 has 13 residues. The V gene lost 5 bases and the J gene lost 2 bases, with 12 bases spanning the gap. Looked up from germline, CDR1 is SQVTM and CDR2 is ANQGSEA. The DNA of the CDR3 is TGCAGCGTTCGGGGAAGTGCTCAAGAGACCCAGTACTTC. Its translation is CSVRGSAQETQYF.

This clone was seen a handful of times. The V and J genes are TRBV11-2 and TRBJ2-7; 7 nucleotides match TRBD2. Trimming removed 3 bases from V and 5 bases from J; junction bases left unmatched: 10. The CDR3 consists of 15 residues. Germline loops: CDR1 SGHAT, CDR2 FQNNGV. The CDR3: CASSLEGEGQNEQYF. DNA of the CDR3: TGTGCCAGCAGCTTGGAAGGGGAGGGTCAGAACGAGCAGTACTTC.

The rearrangement uses TRBV2 and TRBJ2-2; TRBD1 aligns across 10 bases. V was clipped by 6 bases and J by 3 bases; unmatched bases: 13. CDR3 length: 18 amino acids. CDR1 SNHLY and CDR2 FYNNEI come from the germline V gene. In DNA form, the CDR3 reads TGTGCCAGCAGGAGCCCCTCCCCGGGACAGGGGTACACCGGGGAGCTGTTTTTT. Its translation is CASRSPSPGQGYTGELFF.

The chain recombines TRBV11-2 with TRBJ2-5, with D unresolved. CDR1 is SGHAT and CDR2 is FQNNGV in the germline V gene. The ends were cut back, 3 bases at V and 5 bases at J, with 4 bases in the middle. The CDR3 consists of 11 residues. CDR3 amino acids: CASSFMETQYF. Here the CDR3 DNA reads TGTGCCAGCAGCTTTATGGAGACCCAGTACTTC.